The clone carrying this TCR beta chain was detected a few times. This specimen belongs to a study of early T cells in non-severe SARS-CoV-2 infection. TCRdb ran MiXCR on the 5' RACE reads and lists one entry per CDR3 protein. The sample holds under 45,000 distinct CDR3 sequences, approximately 7.2% seen once. The TCR originated in an adult who was a healthcare worker with PCR-confirmed SARS-CoV-2 infection or an uninfected control (not recorded which). This specimen consisted of whole blood, obtained at baseline.

This CDR3 reads CSASVAGGPSNQPQHF. In DNA form, the CDR3 reads TGCAGTGCTAGCGTCGCAGGGGGCCCCAGCAATCAGCCCCAGCATTTT. V is TRBV20-1 and J is TRBJ1-5; 8 positions agree with TRBD1. Germline assignment: CDR1 DFQATT and CDR2 SNEGSKA (reference sequence). V trimming: 3 bases; J trimming: 1 base; junction bases outside the gene matches: 8. This CDR3 has 16 amino acids.